This TCR beta chain is drawn from a study of shared clonotypes between healthy human individuals. Overall study context: Used for every donor were three CD4 naive, three CD4 memory, two CD8 naive and one CD8 memory plate. General observations from the study: Estimated richness values were generally larger in naive subsets than in memory subsets.

In the CD4+ fraction, cells were divided into CD45RA+ naive and CD45RA-negative memory subsets. Profiling relied on immunoSEQ multiplex PCR, and the TCRdb table lists in-frame clones only, not all of them. The repertoire holds about a million clones, with under 80% as singletons. The germline CDR1 and CDR2 sequences are MGHDK and SYGVNS. With V trimmed by 5 bases and J by 4 bases, 7 bases remained unmatched. The CDR3 has 14 amino acids. Comments on this clone: Its target is not known.

Sequences were obtained from memory CD4+ T cells sorted from blood. This sample's subset: CD45RA-negative fraction. This TCR was sampled from a man aged 18 to 35 in good health. The V call is TRBV25-1, the J call TRBJ2-7; 8 bases map to TRBD2. CDR3 coding DNA: TGTGCCAGCAGTATCGGGGGGGCTCGGTACGAGCAGTACTTC. Amino acid sequence: CASSIGGARYEQYF.